Shown below are 22 T cell receptor beta chains from a single sample sequenced in a study of tumor-infiltrating lymphocytes in primary liver carcinoma. Taking 20-30 mg of unsorted bulk tissue, the authors co-extracted RNA and DNA. With a constant-region primer, TCR beta cDNA was made from 450 to 550 ng of total RNA. ARM-PCR, slightly modified, supplied the TCR beta libraries through three nested multiplex PCR rounds. TRBV1-TRBV30 forward primers paired with a C-beta reverse primer drove the first two PCR rounds, roughly 9 cycles each. Each CDR3 protein is one row after TCRdb ran MiXCR on the multiplex PCR reads. This sample has around 80,000 distinct CDR3 sequences, with 69% found just once. Sequencing used tumor-adjacent normal liver tissue. These receptors were taken from a man aged 40-49 years with primary liver carcinoma and hepatitis B virus infection.

V usage is TRBV29-1 and J usage is TRBJ2-5; D may be TRBD2 (5 bases). V dropped 6 bases and J dropped 5 bases, with 16 bases sitting between them. Germline loops: CDR1 SQVTM, CDR2 ANQGSEA. The CDR3 consists of 13 residues. CDR3 in amino acids: CSVKLEDRETQYF. The CDR3 DNA sequence: TGCAGCGTCAAACTAGAAGATCGGGAGACCCAGTACTTC.

Ten or more counts support this clonotype. The chain carries TRBV29-1 and TRBJ1-3; D unclear. Germline loops: CDR1 SQVTM, CDR2 ANQGSEA. Between the trimmed V and J ends, which lost 7 bases and 0 bases, there was a span of 16 bases. The CDR3 has 15 residues. As DNA, the CDR3 is TGCAGCGCCGGGCTGGGTGGGGTCTCTGGAAACACCATATATTTT. Amino acid sequence: CSAGLGGVSGNTIYF.

In the case of this clonotype: A junction boundary mismatches the germline segment, possibly from a read error. This chain connects TRBV11-2 to TRBJ1-5, with TRBD1 matching 8 bases. Germline lookup yields CDR1 SGHAT and CDR2 FQNNGV. The CDR3 length is 15 residues. The CDR3 DNA reads TGTGCCAGTAGCCCCGACAGGGGTAGCAATCAGCCCCAGCTTTTT. Encoded protein: CASSPDRGSNQPQLF.

A remark on this clonotype: The junction differs from germline at one of its ends, possibly a read error. The chain's CDR3 is CASSPRTGGTGELSF. For the CDR3, the DNA is TGCGCCAGCAGCCCGCGGACAGGGGGCACCGGGGAGCTGTCTTTT. The chain couples TRBV5-1 to TRBJ2-2; 11 bases map to TRBD1. Germline CDR1 and CDR2: SGHRS and YFSETQ. The CDR3 extends over 15 amino acids.

This rearrangement joins TRBV11-2 to TRBJ2-2, with D hard to call. The CDR3 loop spans 13 amino acids. Trimming left V 7 bases short and J 7 bases short, with 13 bases between. Germline-derived CDR1 and CDR2 are SGHAT and FQNNGV. In nucleotides, the CDR3 is TGTGCCAGCAACTCCCAGACTGGCGGGGAGCTGTTTTTT. It encodes CASNSQTGGELFF.

Turning to this clonotype: A much larger clone lies a single base off, so this may be a read error. The chain employs TRBV5-4 and TRBJ2-7; D call uncertain. Germline values: CDR1 SGHNT, CDR2 YYREEE (reference sequence). The CDR3 consists of 14 residues. The CDR3 sequence is CAGSPDLSSSEQYF. The CDR3 region has the DNA TGTGCCGGCAGCCCCGACCTCTCATCCAGCGAGCAGTACTTC. Combining the CDR3 with reference TRBV5-4 and TRBJ2-7 gives the whole variable domain ETGVTQSPTHLIKTRGQQVTLRCSSQSGHNTVSWYQQALGQGPQFIFQYYREEENGRGNFPPRFSGLQFPNYSSELNVNALELDDSALYLCAGSPDLSSSEQYFGPGTRLTVT.

A word on this clonotype: At one of its ends the junction is not consistent with the germline gene, which may arise from a read error. The chain couples TRBV12-3 or TRBV12-4 to TRBJ2-3, with D perhaps being TRBD1 or TRBD2 (5 bases each). The CDR3 sequence is 16 residues long. CDR3 DNA: TGTGCCGGCAGCCTTTGGGGGTGGGGTGACACAGATACGCAGTATTTT. Translation gives CAGSLWGWGDTDTQYF.

Note on this clonotype: Compared with germline, one end of the junction differs, possibly owing to a read error. The rearrangement links TRBV6-5 to TRBJ1-2; D perhaps matches TRBD1 (6 bases). The germline CDR1 and CDR2 sequences are MNHEY and SVGAGI. CDR3 length: 17 amino acids. The CDR3 protein is CGSSFQATGGNNYGYTF. CDR3 DNA: TGTGGCAGCAGTTTCCAAGCGACAGGAGGCAATAACTATGGCTATACCTTC.

For this clonotype: Relative to the germline gene, one junction end is altered; a read error may explain this. The V and J genes are TRBV29-1 and TRBJ2-3; 10 positions match TRBD2. Germline CDR1 is SQVTM and CDR2 is ANQGSEA. This CDR3 region has 15 residues. CDR3 region: CIVELLAGTTDTQYF. CDR3 bases: TGCATCGTTGAGCTACTAGCGGGGACCACAGATACTCAGTATTTT.

Comments on this clonotype: Sequence at one end of the junction differs from germline and may be a read error. The chain carries TRBV20-1 and TRBJ1-6; 9 positions match TRBD1. Germline V gene lookup returns CDR1 DFQATT and CDR2 SNEGSKA (reference sequence). The CDR3 sequence is 12 residues long. As DNA, the CDR3 is TGCAGTGCTGGACAGGGGAGTTCACCCTTCCACTTT. It is translated as CSAGQGSSPFHF.

The genes are TRBV5-4 and TRBJ2-5, with D possibly being TRBD1 (5 bases). The V end lost 0 bases, the J end lost 9 bases, and 21 bases lay between the germline ends. Germline V gene data show CDR1 as SGHNT and CDR2 as YYREEE (reference sequence). The CDR3 sequence is 16 residues long. CDR3 nucleotides: TGTGCCAGCAGCTTGGGGGGTACAGGTATTCAAGGGCCCCAGTACTTC. This translates into CASSLGGTGIQGPQYF. Based on the CDR3 plus reference TRBV5-4 and TRBJ2-5, the full variable domain is ETGVTQSPTHLIKTRGQQVTLRCSSQSGHNTVSWYQQALGQGPQFIFQYYREEENGRGNFPPRFSGLQFPNYSSELNVNALELDDSALYLCASSLGGTGIQGPQYFGPGTRLLVL.

This clonotype occurred a few times. It may be a read error: a sequence one base away is much more abundant. The chain uses TRBV29-1 and TRBJ2-3, with no clear D. Trimming took off 0 bases at V and 11 bases at J, with 12 bases between the two ends. CDR1 and CDR2 (germline): SQVTM, ANQGSEA. The CDR3 contains 12 residues. CDR3 bases: TGCAGCGTTGAAGAAGGGCTAACGCAGCAGTATTTT. It is translated as CSVEEGLTQQYF.

This clonotype showed up just a few times. It may be a read error: a sequence one base away is much more abundant. This CDR3 reads CASSLRGMDTGELFF. The CDR3 region has the DNA TGTGCCAGCAGCTTACGCGGGATGGACACCGGGGAGCTGTTTTTT. This sequence joins TRBV5-4 and TRBJ2-2; the D gene is possibly TRBD2 (6 bases). This CDR3 comprises 15 residues. The germline CDR1 and CDR2 sequences are SGHNT and YYREEE (reference sequence). V lost 2 bases and J lost 3, with 11 bases in between.

This clonotype was counted many times. This chain joins TRBV4-3 and TRBJ2-3; D is unclear. V gave up 2 bases and J gave up 2 bases, with 8 bases separating them. Per germline, CDR1 LGHNA and CDR2 YSLEER. This CDR3 has 14 amino acids. The CDR3 bases are TGCGCCAGCAGCCAACGGGCTTTCACAGATACGCAGTATTTT. Its protein is CASSQRAFTDTQYF.

Ten or more counts support this clonotype. V usage is TRBV29-1 and J usage is TRBJ2-7; D not resolved. This CDR3 is 10 amino acids long. Deletions cut 0 bases from V and 6 bases from J, with 3 bases between. Germline loops: CDR1 SQVTM, CDR2 ANQGSEA. CDR3 bases: TGCAGCGTTGAAGAGGCCGAGCAGTACTTC. This encodes CSVEEAEQYF.

Turning to this clonotype: Without the conserved terminal phenylalanine or tryptophan, this CDR3 likely stems from a read error. The chain uses TRBV18 and TRBJ2-7; 8 bases match TRBD1. Germline V gives CDR1 KGHSH, CDR2 LQKENI. V was clipped by 3 bases and J by 2 bases; unmatched bases: 3. The CDR3 is 14 residues long. CDR3 loop: CASSPGQGPYEQYI. The CDR3 nucleotides read TGTGCCAGCTCACCTGGACAGGGCCCCTACGAGCAGTACATC.

The CDR3 DNA follows: TGTGCCAGCAGTCTTGCTTCGATAAATCCTTATACGCAGTATTTT. Encoded protein: CASSLASINPYTQYF. The V gene is TRBV25-1, the J gene TRBJ2-3, with D uncertain. V lost 5 bases, J lost 7 bases, and 19 bases lay in between. Germline V CDR1 and CDR2: MGHDK, SYGVNS. The CDR3 contains 15 residues.

The CDR3: CASSLGPGTGAPYNEQFF. The CDR3 coding sequence is TGTGCCAGCAGCTTAGGGCCCGGGACGGGAGCCCCCTACAATGAGCAGTTCTTC. The chain has TRBV11-2 and TRBJ2-1; tentatively, D is TRBD2 (6 bases). Germline loops: CDR1 SGHAT, CDR2 FQNNGV. The CDR3 is 18 residues long. Trimming cost V 1 base and J 2 bases, with 18 bases left between them.

The V and J genes are TRBV6-5 and TRBJ2-5; 11 positions match TRBD2. The V segment lost 6 bases and the J segment 5 bases; nucleotides outside the gene matches: 8. This CDR3 is built from 15 residues. Per germline, CDR1 MNHEY and CDR2 SVGAGI. Here the CDR3 DNA reads TGTGCCAGCAGCTACACGACTAGCGGGGAGGAGACCCAGTACTTC. It translates to CASSYTTSGEETQYF.

A word on this clonotype: A junction boundary mismatches the germline segment, possibly from a read error. CDR3 in DNA: TGCGCAAGCAGTCCACAGGGGGGCCTCACCGGGGAGCTGTTTTTT. Its protein product is CASSPQGGLTGELFF. The V gene is TRBV10-2, the J gene TRBJ2-2, with 8 bases fitting TRBD1. The CDR3 consists of 15 residues. Germline CDR1 WSHSY, CDR2 SAAADI.

This clonotype was counted at least ten times. Here the CDR3 reads CSVGTGMTEAFF. The CDR3 DNA reads TGCAGCGTGGGGACAGGCATGACTGAAGCTTTCTTT. The chain joins TRBV29-1 to TRBJ1-1; 8 nucleotides align to TRBD1. Germline CDR1 SQVTM, CDR2 ANQGSEA. This CDR3 region has 12 residues. The J segment lost 5 bases and the V segment lost 6 bases, leaving 5 bases of the junction unmatched.

The chain is built from TRBV12-3 or TRBV12-4 and TRBJ2-3; 13 nucleotides match TRBD2. The CDR3 covers 16 residues. V dropped 5 bases and J dropped 11; count of bases not matched to a gene: 13. CDR3 nucleotides: TGTGCCAGCAGTCTACAAGGGACTAGCGGGAACGTCTGGCAGTATTTT. Its protein is CASSLQGTSGNVWQYF.